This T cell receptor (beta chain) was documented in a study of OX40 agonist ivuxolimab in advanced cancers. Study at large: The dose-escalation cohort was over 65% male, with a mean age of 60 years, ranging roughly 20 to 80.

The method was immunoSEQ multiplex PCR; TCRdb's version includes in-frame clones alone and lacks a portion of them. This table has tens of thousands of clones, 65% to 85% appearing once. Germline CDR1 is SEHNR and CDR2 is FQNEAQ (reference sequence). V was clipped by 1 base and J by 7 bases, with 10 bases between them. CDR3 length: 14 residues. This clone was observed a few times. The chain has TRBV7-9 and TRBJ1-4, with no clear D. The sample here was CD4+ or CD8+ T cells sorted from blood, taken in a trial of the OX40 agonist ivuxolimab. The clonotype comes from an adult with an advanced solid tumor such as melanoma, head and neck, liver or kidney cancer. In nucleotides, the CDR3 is TGTGCCAGCAGCTTAGAAGTCGGGAGTGAAAAACTGTTTTTT. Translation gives CASSLEVGSEKLFF.